This TCR beta chain was sequenced for a study of beta chain features in type 1 diabetes. Study-wide context: No age, gender or cell yield differences were seen between patients and healthy donors.

The CDR3 is 13 amino acids. V was cut by 5 bases and J by 4 bases, with 11 bases left in between. Germline lookup yields CDR1 SGHTA and CDR2 FQGNSA. Whole-study findings and limits: It was not settled here whether HLA type affects TCRB rearrangement.

Reverse transcription of all isolated RNA meant that expressed TCRB transcripts were sequenced. Clones were sequenced by immunoSEQ multiplex PCR, and TCRdb holds only the in-frame ones, with some missing. The data show hundreds of thousands of clones, roughly 70% seen once. This clone came up a few times. Its target is not known. The sample taken for sequencing was naive CD4+ T cells from blood. The rearrangement uses TRBV7-2 and TRBJ2-5; no definite D call. This TCR derives from a man aged 25 to 40 in good health. CDR3 DNA sequence: TGTGCCAGCAGCCCTCAAGTGGGAGAGACCCAGTACTTC. It is translated as CASSPQVGETQYF.